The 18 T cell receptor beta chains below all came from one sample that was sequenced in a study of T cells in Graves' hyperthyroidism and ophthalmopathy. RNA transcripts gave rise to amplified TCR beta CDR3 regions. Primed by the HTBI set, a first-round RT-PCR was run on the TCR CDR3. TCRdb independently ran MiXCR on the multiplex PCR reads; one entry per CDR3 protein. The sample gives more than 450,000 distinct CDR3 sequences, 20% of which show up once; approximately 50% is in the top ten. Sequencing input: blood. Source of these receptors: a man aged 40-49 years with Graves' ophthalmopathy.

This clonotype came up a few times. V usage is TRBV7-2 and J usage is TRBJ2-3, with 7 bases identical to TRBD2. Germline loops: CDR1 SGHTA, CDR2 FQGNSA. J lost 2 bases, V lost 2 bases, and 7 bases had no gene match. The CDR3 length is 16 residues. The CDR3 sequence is CASSLRPAGSTDTQYF. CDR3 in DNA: TGTGCCAGCAGCTTAAGGCCAGCGGGGTCCACAGATACGCAGTATTTT.

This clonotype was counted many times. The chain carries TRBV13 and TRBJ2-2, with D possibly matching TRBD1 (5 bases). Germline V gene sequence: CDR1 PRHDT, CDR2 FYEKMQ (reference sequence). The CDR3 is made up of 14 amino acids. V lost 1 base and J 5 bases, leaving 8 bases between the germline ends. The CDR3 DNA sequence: TGTGCCAGCAGCTTAGCCAGGGTTACCGGGGAGCTGTTTTTT. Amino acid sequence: CASSLARVTGELFF.

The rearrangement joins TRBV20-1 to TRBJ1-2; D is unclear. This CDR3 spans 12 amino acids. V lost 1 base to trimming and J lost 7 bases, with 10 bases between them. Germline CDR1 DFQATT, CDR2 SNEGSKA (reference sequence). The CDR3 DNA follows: TGCAGTGCTAGAGGCGGGTGGGGTGGCTACACCTTC. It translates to CSARGGWGGYTF.

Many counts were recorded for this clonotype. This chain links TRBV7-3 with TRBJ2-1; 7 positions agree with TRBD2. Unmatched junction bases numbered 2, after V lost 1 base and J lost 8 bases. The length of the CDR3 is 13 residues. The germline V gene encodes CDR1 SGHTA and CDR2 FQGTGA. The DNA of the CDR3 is TGTGCCAGCAGCTTAAGTGGGGGGGATGAGCAGTTCTTC. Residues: CASSLSGGDEQFF.

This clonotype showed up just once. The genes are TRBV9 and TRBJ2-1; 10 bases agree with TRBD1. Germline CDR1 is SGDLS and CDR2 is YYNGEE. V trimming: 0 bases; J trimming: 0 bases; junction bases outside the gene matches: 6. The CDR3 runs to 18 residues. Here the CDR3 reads CASSVGPGTGASYNEQFF. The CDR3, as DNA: TGTGCCAGCAGCGTAGGCCCCGGGACAGGGGCCTCCTACAATGAGCAGTTCTTC. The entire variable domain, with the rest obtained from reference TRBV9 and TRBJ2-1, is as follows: DSGVTQTPKHLITATGQRVTLRCSPRSGDLSVYWYQQSLDQGLQFLIQYYNGEERAKGNILERFSAQQFPDLHSELNLSSLELGDSALYFCASSVGPGTGASYNEQFFGPGTRLTVL.

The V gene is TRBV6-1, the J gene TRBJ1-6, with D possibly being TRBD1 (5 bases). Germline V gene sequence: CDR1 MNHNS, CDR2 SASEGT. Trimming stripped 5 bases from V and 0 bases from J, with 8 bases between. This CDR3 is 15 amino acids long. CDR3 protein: CASSSDSSYNSPLHF. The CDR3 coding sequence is TGTGCCAGCAGTTCCGACAGCTCCTATAATTCACCCCTCCACTTT.

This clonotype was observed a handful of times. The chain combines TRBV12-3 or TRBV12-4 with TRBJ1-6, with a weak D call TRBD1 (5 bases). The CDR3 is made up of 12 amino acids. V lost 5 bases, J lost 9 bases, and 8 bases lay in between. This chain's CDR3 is CASSLGASPLHF. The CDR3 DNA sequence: TGTGCCAGCAGTCTCGGGGCTTCACCCCTCCACTTT.

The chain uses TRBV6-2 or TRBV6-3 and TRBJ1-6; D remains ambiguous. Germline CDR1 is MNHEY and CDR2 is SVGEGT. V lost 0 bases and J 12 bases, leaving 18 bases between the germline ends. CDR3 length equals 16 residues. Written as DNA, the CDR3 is TGTGCCAGCAGTTACTCGACGAGAGTGGGGTGGGAACCCCTCCACTTT. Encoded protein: CASSYSTRVGWEPLHF.

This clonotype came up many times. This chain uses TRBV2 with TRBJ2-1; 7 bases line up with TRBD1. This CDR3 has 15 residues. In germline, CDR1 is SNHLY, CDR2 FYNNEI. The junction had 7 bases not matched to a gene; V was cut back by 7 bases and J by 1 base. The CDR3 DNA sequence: TGTGCCAGCAACGACAGGGATATTTCCTACAATGAGCAGTTCTTC. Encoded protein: CASNDRDISYNEQFF.

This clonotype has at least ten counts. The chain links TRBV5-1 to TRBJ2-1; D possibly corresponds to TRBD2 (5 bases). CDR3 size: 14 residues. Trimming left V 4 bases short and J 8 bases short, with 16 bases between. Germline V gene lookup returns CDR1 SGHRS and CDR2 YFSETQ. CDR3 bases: TGCGCCAGCAGCCCGACCGAGGGTGACCATGAGCAGTTCTTC. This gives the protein CASSPTEGDHEQFF.

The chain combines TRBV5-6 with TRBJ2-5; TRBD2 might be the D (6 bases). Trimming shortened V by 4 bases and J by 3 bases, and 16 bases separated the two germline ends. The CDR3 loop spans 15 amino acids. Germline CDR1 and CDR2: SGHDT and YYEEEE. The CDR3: CASSIRGTWEETQYF. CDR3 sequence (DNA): TGTGCCAGCAGCATTCGCGGGACCTGGGAAGAGACCCAGTACTTC.

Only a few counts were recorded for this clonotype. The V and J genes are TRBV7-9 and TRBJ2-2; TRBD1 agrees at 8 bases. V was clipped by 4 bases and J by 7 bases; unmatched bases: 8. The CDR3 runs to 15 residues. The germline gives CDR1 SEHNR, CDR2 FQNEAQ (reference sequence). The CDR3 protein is CASSSTRQGIGELFF. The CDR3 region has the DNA TGTGCCAGCAGCTCAACGAGACAGGGGATCGGGGAGCTGTTTTTT.

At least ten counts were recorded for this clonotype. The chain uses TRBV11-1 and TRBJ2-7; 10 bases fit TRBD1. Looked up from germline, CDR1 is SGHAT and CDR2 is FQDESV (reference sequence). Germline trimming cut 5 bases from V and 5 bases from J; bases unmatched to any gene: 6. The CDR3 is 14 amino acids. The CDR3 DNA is TGTGCCAGCAGCGTCGGGACAGGGGACCACGAGCAGTACTTC. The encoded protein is CASSVGTGDHEQYF.

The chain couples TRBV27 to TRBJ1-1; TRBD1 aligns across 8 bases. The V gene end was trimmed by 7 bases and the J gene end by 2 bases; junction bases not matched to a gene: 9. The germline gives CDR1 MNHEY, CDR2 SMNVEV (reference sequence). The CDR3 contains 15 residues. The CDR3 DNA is TGTGCCAGCATCGATCGGACAGGGAGAAACACTGAAGCTTTCTTT. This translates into CASIDRTGRNTEAFF.

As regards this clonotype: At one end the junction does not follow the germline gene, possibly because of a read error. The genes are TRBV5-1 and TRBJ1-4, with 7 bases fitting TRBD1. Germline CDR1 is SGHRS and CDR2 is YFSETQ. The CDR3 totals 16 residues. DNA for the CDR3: TGTGCCAGCAGCGGAACCGCCGGGACAGCGAATGAAAAACTGTTTTTT. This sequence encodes CASSGTAGTANEKLFF.

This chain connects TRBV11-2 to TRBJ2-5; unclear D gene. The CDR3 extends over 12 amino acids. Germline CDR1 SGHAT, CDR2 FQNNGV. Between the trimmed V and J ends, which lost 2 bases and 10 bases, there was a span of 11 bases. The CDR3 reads CASSLNAKVQYF. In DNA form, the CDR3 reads TGTGCCAGCAGCTTAAACGCTAAGGTCCAGTACTTC.

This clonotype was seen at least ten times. The CDR3: CASSGTITEAFF. The CDR3 DNA sequence: TGTGCCAGCAGCGGGACAATCACTGAAGCTTTCTTT. The chain has TRBV16 and TRBJ1-1, with a possible D match to TRBD1 (6 bases). Germline CDR1 and CDR2: KGHSY and FQNENV. The CDR3 extends over 12 amino acids. Trimming shortened V by 5 bases and J by 4 bases, and 8 bases separated the two germline ends.

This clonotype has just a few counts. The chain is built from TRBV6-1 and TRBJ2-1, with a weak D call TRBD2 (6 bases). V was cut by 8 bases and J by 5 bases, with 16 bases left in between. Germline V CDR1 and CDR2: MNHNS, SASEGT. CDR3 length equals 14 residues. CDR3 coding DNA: TGTGCCAGCGGGGCAGGCCCGGGGGACAATGAGCAGTTCTTC. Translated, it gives CASGAGPGDNEQFF.